This T cell receptor (beta chain) was sequenced for a study of blood T cell repertoires in COVID-19. Study background: Samples of COVID-19 (acute and convalescent) were obtained from the United States, Italy and Spain. T cells, B-cell-depleted T cells, or PBMCs provided the cDNA or gDNA that served as material.

The CDR3 consists of 17 residues. V gave up 4 bases and J gave up 7 bases, with 22 bases separating them. Germline CDR1 is KGHDR and CDR2 is SFDVKD. In the authors' workflow: Researchers report that nucleated cell counts were estimated from reference gene primer amplification. This table comes from immunoSEQ multiplex PCR, and its TCRdb copy is limited to in-frame clones, with some not included. V and J calls and clone size are those listed in that table; D and trimming were worked out from the DNA. The table includes about 270,000 clones, around nine tenths detected once. Sequenced sample: peripheral blood. The rearrangement joins TRBV24-1 to TRBJ2-1; D may be TRBD1 (9 bases). The sequence was obtained from a man aged 40-49 years with active or convalescent COVID-19. The CDR3: CATSDPGGTGPVNEQFF. The CDR3 nucleotides read TGTGCCACCAGTGACCCGGGGGGGACAGGGCCTGTTAATGAGCAGTTCTTC.